Presented here are 26 T cell receptor beta chains from one specimen sequenced in a study of control samples from healthy donors and cancer patients. Sequencing used immunoSEQ multiplex PCR; TCRdb keeps in-frame clones, though not all of them. The sample includes around 80,000 clones, approximately 90% of them seen just once. The sample consisted of blood. Receptors originate from a woman aged 45-60 years in good health.

The chain joins TRBV19 to TRBJ1-5; D unclear. Germline lookup yields CDR1 LNHDA and CDR2 SQIVND (reference sequence). The CDR3 totals 14 residues. Deletions cut 7 bases from V and 0 bases from J, with 10 bases between. CDR3 nucleotides: TGTGCCAGTAACAGACGGAATAGCAATCAGCCCCAGCATTTT. This translates into CASNRRNSNQPQHF.

DNA of the CDR3: TGTGCCACCAGTGGGACAGGGGGATTGGATGGCTACACCTTC. Translated, it gives CATSGTGGLDGYTF. The chain is built from TRBV24-1 and TRBJ1-2, with 10 bases lining up with TRBD1. The CDR3 covers 14 residues. Germline V gene sequence: CDR1 KGHDR, CDR2 SFDVKD. V lost 5 bases to trimming and J lost 6 bases; unmatched junction nucleotides: 5.

The chain uses TRBV7-8 and TRBJ2-2, with 11 bases matching TRBD1. The trim removed 6 bases at V and 7 bases at J, leaving 16 bases unmatched. The CDR3 is made up of 18 amino acids. From germline, CDR1 is SGHVS and CDR2 FQNEAQ. CDR3 nucleotides: TGTGCCAGCAGTTCAGGAGGGGCCCGGACAGGGGGCTTCGGGGAGCTGTTTTTT. Amino acid sequence: CASSSGGARTGGFGELFF.

The V call is TRBV6-5, the J call TRBJ1-4; D is unclear. Between the trimmed V and J ends, which lost 8 bases and 0 bases, there was a span of 10 bases. The CDR3 runs to 14 residues. Germline V gene data show CDR1 as MNHEY and CDR2 as SVGAGI. CDR3 nucleotides: TGTGCCAGCCTCGTGTCAGCAACTAATGAAAAACTGTTTTTT. It codes for CASLVSATNEKLFF.

The chain has TRBV11-2 and TRBJ2-5; unclear D gene. The CDR3 runs 14 residues. The germline V gene has CDR1 SGHAT and CDR2 FQNNGV. The germline V and J ends were trimmed by 6 bases and 5 bases, with 16 bases remaining between them. CDR3 sequence (DNA): TGTGCCAGCAGTAAGTTCGAGCAGCTCGAGACCCAGTACTTC. Amino acids: CASSKFEQLETQYF.

The chain has TRBV28 and TRBJ1-5; TRBD1 matches 7 bases. This CDR3 has 15 amino acids. The germline V gene has CDR1 MDHEN and CDR2 SYDVKM. J was trimmed by 3 bases and V by 8 bases; bases with no gene match: 10. The CDR3 sequence is CASVNRGYINQPQHF. The DNA for the CDR3 is TGTGCCAGCGTAAACAGGGGATATATCAATCAGCCCCAGCATTTT.

The V call is TRBV10-3, the J call TRBJ2-5; 9 nucleotides agree with TRBD2. V gave up 5 bases and J gave up 2 bases; unmatched junction bases: 6. The V gene's germline CDR1 is ENHRY and CDR2 SYGVKD. This CDR3 region has 15 residues. The CDR3, as DNA: TGTGCCATCAGTCCTAGCGGGGATGTACAAGAGACCCAGTACTTC. It codes for CAISPSGDVQETQYF.

The chain has TRBV6-5 and TRBJ1-2, with D uncertain. The CDR3 is 14 residues long. V lost 2 bases and J 4 bases, leaving 11 bases between the germline ends. Germline lookup yields CDR1 MNHEY and CDR2 SVGAGI. The CDR3 loop reads CASSYARWGYGYTF. CDR3 bases: TGTGCCAGCAGTTACGCCCGATGGGGCTATGGCTACACCTTC.

The chain has TRBV29-1 and TRBJ1-6; 8 nucleotides agree with TRBD1. Germline CDR1 SQVTM, CDR2 ANQGSEA. The CDR3 totals 13 residues. Trimming removed 5 bases from V and 9 bases from J; junction bases left unmatched: 6. The CDR3 nucleotides read TGCAGCGTTTCGGACAGGGTGGGTTCACCCCTCCACTTT. It encodes CSVSDRVGSPLHF.

V usage is TRBV24-1 and J usage is TRBJ2-3; D remains unclear. Germline CDR1 is KGHDR and CDR2 is SFDVKD. V was shortened by 3 bases and J by 5 bases, with 14 bases between the two germline ends. CDR3 size: 15 residues. CDR3 sequence reads: CATSDQDGTGDTQYF. Written as DNA, the CDR3 is TGTGCCACCAGTGATCAGGACGGAACTGGAGATACGCAGTATTTT.

The rearrangement uses TRBV10-3 and TRBJ1-1; 11 nucleotides match TRBD1. The V gene's germline CDR1 is ENHRY and CDR2 SYGVKD. The CDR3 consists of 14 residues. V trimming: 10 bases; J trimming: 1 base; junction bases outside the gene matches: 5. In nucleotides, the CDR3 is TGTGCCACCCGGGACAGGGGGACGAACACTGAAGCTTTCTTT. Its translation: CATRDRGTNTEAFF.

The rearrangement uses TRBV21-1 and TRBJ2-3; the D call of TRBD1 is as the table states it, not checked on the DNA. TRBV21-1 represents a pseudogene. The CDR3 is made up of 16 amino acids. CDR3 nucleotide sequence: TGTGCCAGCAGCAAAACGGGACAGGGACCCACAGATACGCAGTATTTT. This gives the protein CASSKTGQGPTDTQYF.

The rearrangement joins TRBV6-1 to TRBJ1-1, with D perhaps matching TRBD1 (5 bases). The germline CDR1 and CDR2 sequences are MNHNS and SASEGT. The CDR3 loop spans 16 amino acids. V lost 4 bases, J lost 6 bases, and 21 bases lay in between. The CDR3 loop reads CASSAPGRGADPEAFF. DNA for the CDR3: TGTGCCAGCAGTGCCCCGGGGAGGGGCGCCGACCCTGAAGCTTTCTTT.

The V and J genes are TRBV4-1 and TRBJ1-3; tentatively, D is TRBD1 (5 bases). This CDR3 contains 17 residues. V lost 2 bases, J lost 0 bases, and 14 bases lay in between. Germline CDR1 reads MGHRA; CDR2 reads YSYEKL. The DNA for the CDR3 is TGCGCCAGCAGCCAAACCACAGACAGACTCTCTGGAAACACCATATATTTT. Encoded protein: CASSQTTDRLSGNTIYF.

The CDR3 loop reads CASSPQGDTQYF. Here the CDR3 DNA reads TGTGCCAGCAGCCCCCAAGGAGATACGCAGTATTTT. This chain joins TRBV11-2 and TRBJ2-3; the D is unclear. Germline V CDR1 and CDR2: SGHAT, FQNNGV. The CDR3 runs to 12 residues. V shed 5 bases and J shed 5 bases, with 8 bases lying between them.

V usage is TRBV4-1 and J usage is TRBJ2-3; a possible D gene is TRBD2 (6 bases). From germline, CDR1 is MGHRA and CDR2 YSYEKL. Trimming stripped 1 base from V and 5 bases from J, with 13 bases between. The CDR3 has 15 residues. The CDR3 here is CASSQAPTGGDTQYF. In DNA form, the CDR3 reads TGCGCCAGCAGCCAAGCCCCCACCGGGGGAGATACGCAGTATTTT.

The table lists this clone with a count of one. V usage is TRBV5-4 and J usage is TRBJ2-7; TRBD1 matches at 7 bases. The CDR3 is made up of 13 amino acids. The V gene's germline CDR1 is SGHNT and CDR2 YYREEE (reference sequence). The junction had 7 bases not matched to a gene; V was cut back by 5 bases and J by 5 bases. The CDR3 nucleotides read TGTGCCAGCAGGAGGGACAGCTGGGACGAGCAGTACTTC. The encoded protein is CASRRDSWDEQYF.

V usage is TRBV2 and J usage is TRBJ2-3; the D gene is possibly TRBD1 (6 bases). Germline-derived CDR1 and CDR2 are SNHLY and FYNNEI. Trimming took 6 bases from V and 5 from J, leaving 9 bases between them. The CDR3 spans 12 residues. Here the CDR3 DNA reads TGTGCCAGCAGGAAGGGGGAAGATACGCAGTATTTT. Translated, it gives CASRKGEDTQYF.

The chain is built from TRBV9 and TRBJ1-2; D might be TRBD1 (5 bases). Germline assignment: CDR1 SGDLS and CDR2 YYNGEE. The CDR3 loop spans 13 amino acids. V gave up 3 bases and J gave up 4 bases, with 10 bases separating them. The CDR3, as DNA: TGTGCCAGCAGCGCGCAGAGGGGCTATGGCTACACCTTC. It is translated as CASSAQRGYGYTF.

The chain has TRBV29-1 and TRBJ2-3; D possibly uses TRBD1 or TRBD2 (6 bases each). The CDR3 contains 11 residues. Germline V gene sequence: CDR1 SQVTM, CDR2 ANQGSEA. V was trimmed by 3 bases and J by 10 bases, leaving 11 bases between them. Here the CDR3 DNA reads TGCAGCGTTGAGGAGGGGGATCCGCAGTATTTT. Translation gives CSVEEGDPQYF.

This clone was recorded a few times. The CDR3 loop reads CASSHGTQGPPDTQYF. DNA of the CDR3: TGCGCCAGCAGCCATGGGACTCAGGGCCCTCCAGATACGCAGTATTTT. This chain uses TRBV4-1 with TRBJ2-3, with D possibly being TRBD2 (6 bases). CDR1 and CDR2 from the germline V gene are MGHRA and YSYEKL. V lost 3 bases to trimming and J lost 4 bases, with 17 bases between them. This CDR3 contains 16 residues.

The chain combines TRBV29-1 with TRBJ1-4; no clear D. The length of the CDR3 is 12 residues. Trimming took 3 bases from V and 4 from J, leaving 6 bases between them. The germline V gene has CDR1 SQVTM and CDR2 ANQGSEA. CDR3 coding DNA: TGCAGCGTTGAGGAATTTAATGAAAAACTGTTTTTT. It encodes CSVEEFNEKLFF. Complete variable domain (other parts from reference TRBV29-1 and TRBJ1-4): SAVISQKPSRDICQRGTSLTIQCQVDSQVTMMFWYRQQPGQSLTLIATANQGSEATYESGFVIDKFPISRPNLTFSTLTVSNMSPEDSSIYLCSVEEFNEKLFFGSGTQLSVL.

The chain recombines TRBV9 with TRBJ2-1; 10 positions agree with TRBD2. V lost 4 bases, J lost 1 base, and 5 bases stayed unmatched. Germline V gene data show CDR1 as SGDLS and CDR2 as YYNGEE. This CDR3 has 16 amino acids. CDR3 bases: TGTGCCAGCAGCCGGACTAGCGGTATTTCCTACAATGAGCAGTTCTTC. It yields the protein CASSRTSGISYNEQFF.

The chain has TRBV5-1 and TRBJ2-3; a possible D gene is TRBD1 (6 bases). The CDR3 has 14 residues. CDR1 and CDR2 from the germline V gene are SGHRS and YFSETQ. Between the trimmed V and J ends, which lost 4 bases and 2 bases, there was a span of 11 bases. For the CDR3, the DNA is TGCGCCAGCAGCACCCAGGGGAACACAGATACGCAGTATTTT. It yields the protein CASSTQGNTDTQYF.

This chain joins TRBV4-2 and TRBJ2-7, with 8 bases that match TRBD2. The CDR3 sequence is 15 residues long. The V gene's germline CDR1 is LGHNA and CDR2 YNFKEQ. The V segment lost 3 bases and the J segment 0 bases; nucleotides outside the gene matches: 4. CDR3 region: CASSHRGTSSYEQYF. Here the CDR3 DNA reads TGTGCCAGCAGCCACAGAGGGACTAGCTCCTACGAGCAGTACTTC.

This chain's CDR3 is CASSLLLERNGYTF. The CDR3 bases are TGTGCCAGCAGCTTGCTCTTAGAGAGGAATGGCTACACCTTC. The rearrangement joins TRBV5-6 to TRBJ1-2; D is unclear. The CDR3 contains 14 residues. The germline V gene has CDR1 SGHDT and CDR2 YYEEEE. The germline V and J ends were trimmed by 1 base and 6 bases, with 13 bases remaining between them.